This T cell receptor beta chain comes out of a study of T cells in Graves' hyperthyroidism and ophthalmopathy. RNA transcripts provided the source from which TCR beta CDR3 regions were amplified. HTBI primers were employed in a first-round RT-PCR of the TCR CDR3. TCRdb redid the calling of the multiplex PCR reads with MiXCR, one entry per CDR3 protein. The table includes more than 550,000 distinct CDR3 sequences, roughly 20% detected once. Reasons for excluding patients were uncontrolled infection, other autoimmune disease, pregnancy or lactation. PBMCs came from roughly 10 ml fresh peripheral blood. This TCR derives from a woman aged 50 to 60 with Graves' hyperthyroidism that later progressed to Graves' ophthalmopathy. The source material was blood.

DNA of the CDR3: TGCAGTGCTAGAGATCAGGTGACAGGGTGGCATTCACCCCTCCACTTT. Its translation is CSARDQVTGWHSPLHF. V gene TRBV20-1 combines with J gene TRBJ1-6, with 7 positions matching TRBD1. The V segment lost 0 bases and the J segment 8 bases; nucleotides outside the gene matches: 10. CDR1 is DFQATT and CDR2 is SNEGSKA in the germline V gene (reference sequence). The CDR3 extends over 16 amino acids.